This T cell receptor beta chain came from a study of CD8 T cells in ankylosing spondylitis. Germline assignment: CDR1 KGHDR and CDR2 SFDVKD. V shed 3 bases and J 6 bases; nucleotides not matched to a gene: 3. The CDR3 extends over 14 amino acids. This clonotype was recorded many times. TCRdb fed the 5' RACE reads into MiXCR, producing one record per CDR3 protein. The sample has roughly 130,000 distinct CDR3 sequences, about 13% seen once. The receptor's source is a female donor with ankylosing spondylitis or in good health (not recorded which). Specimen: blood, either unsorted or a sorted T cell fraction (not recorded which). V and J are TRBV24-1 and TRBJ2-2; 7 bases are a match to TRBD2. Here the CDR3 reads CATSDPRGAGELFF. CDR3 nucleotide sequence: TGTGCCACCAGTGATCCACGGGGGGCCGGGGAGCTGTTTTTT.